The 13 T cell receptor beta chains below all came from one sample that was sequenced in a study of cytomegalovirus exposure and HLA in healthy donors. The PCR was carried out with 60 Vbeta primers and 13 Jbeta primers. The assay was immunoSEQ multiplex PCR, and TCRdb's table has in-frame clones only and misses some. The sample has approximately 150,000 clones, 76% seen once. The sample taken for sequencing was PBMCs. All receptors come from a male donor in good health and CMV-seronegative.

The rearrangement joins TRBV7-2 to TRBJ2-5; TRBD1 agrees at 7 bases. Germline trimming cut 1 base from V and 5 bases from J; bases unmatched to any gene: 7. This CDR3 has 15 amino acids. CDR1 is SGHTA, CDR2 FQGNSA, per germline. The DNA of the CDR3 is TGTGCCAGCAGCTTAGGGGCGACAGGGTGGGAGACCCAGTACTTC. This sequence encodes CASSLGATGWETQYF.

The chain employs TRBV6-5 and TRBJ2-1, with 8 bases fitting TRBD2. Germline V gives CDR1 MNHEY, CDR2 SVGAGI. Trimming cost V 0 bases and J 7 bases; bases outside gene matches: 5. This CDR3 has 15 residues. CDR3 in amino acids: CASSYSPGGGNEQFF. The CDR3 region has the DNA TGTGCCAGCAGTTACTCACCGGGAGGGGGTAATGAGCAGTTCTTC.

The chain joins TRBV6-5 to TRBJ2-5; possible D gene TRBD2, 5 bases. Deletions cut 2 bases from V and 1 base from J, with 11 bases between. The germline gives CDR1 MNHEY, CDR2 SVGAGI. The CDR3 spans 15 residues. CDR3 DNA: TGTGCCAGCAGTTACGCCGGGAAACGCCAAGAGACCCAGTACTTC. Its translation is CASSYAGKRQETQYF.

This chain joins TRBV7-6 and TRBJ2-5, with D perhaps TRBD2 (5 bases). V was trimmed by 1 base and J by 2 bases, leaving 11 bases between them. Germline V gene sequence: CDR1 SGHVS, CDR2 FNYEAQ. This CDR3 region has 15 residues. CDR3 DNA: TGTGCCAGCAGCTTAGTAATCGGGGAACAAGAGACCCAGTACTTC. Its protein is CASSLVIGEQETQYF.

The CDR3 DNA is TGCGCCAACCTAGCGGGAGGGCCCTGCGAGCAGTACTTC. This translates into CANLAGGPCEQYF. V gene TRBV5-1 combines with J gene TRBJ2-7; 12 positions match TRBD2. This CDR3 has 13 amino acids. Germline CDR1 is SGHRS and CDR2 is YFSETQ. V lost 9 bases to trimming and J lost 6 bases; unmatched junction nucleotides: 7.

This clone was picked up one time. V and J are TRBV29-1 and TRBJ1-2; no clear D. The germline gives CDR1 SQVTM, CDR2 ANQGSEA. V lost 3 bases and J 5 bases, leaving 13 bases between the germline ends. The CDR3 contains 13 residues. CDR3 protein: CSVEPVSGYGYTF. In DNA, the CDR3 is TGCAGCGTTGAGCCGGTCTCGGGATATGGCTACACCTTC.

In nucleotides, the CDR3 is TGCGCCAGCAGCCGTGGACAGGGGACTCAAGGCCGGTATGGCTACACCTTC. Encoded protein: CASSRGQGTQGRYGYTF. The V gene is TRBV5-1, the J gene TRBJ1-2, with 9 bases identical to TRBD1. The V segment lost 4 bases and the J segment 5 bases; nucleotides outside the gene matches: 15. The CDR3 loop spans 17 amino acids. Germline V CDR1 and CDR2: SGHRS, YFSETQ.

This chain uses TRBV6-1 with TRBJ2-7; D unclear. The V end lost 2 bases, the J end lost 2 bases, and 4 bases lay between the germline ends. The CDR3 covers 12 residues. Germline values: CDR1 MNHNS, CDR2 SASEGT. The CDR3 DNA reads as TGTGCCAGCAGTGAAAATACCTACGAGCAGTACTTC. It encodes CASSENTYEQYF.

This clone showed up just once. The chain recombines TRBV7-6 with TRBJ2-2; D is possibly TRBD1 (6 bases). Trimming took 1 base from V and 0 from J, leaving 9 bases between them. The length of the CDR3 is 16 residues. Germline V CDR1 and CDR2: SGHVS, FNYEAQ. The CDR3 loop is CASSLGGGANTGELFF. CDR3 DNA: TGTGCCAGCAGCTTAGGAGGGGGAGCGAACACCGGGGAGCTGTTTTTT.

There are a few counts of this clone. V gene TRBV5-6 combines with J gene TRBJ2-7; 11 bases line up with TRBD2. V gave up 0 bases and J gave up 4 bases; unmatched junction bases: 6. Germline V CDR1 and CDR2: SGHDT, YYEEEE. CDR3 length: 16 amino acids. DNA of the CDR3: TGTGCCAGCAGCTTGGGGCTAGCGGGAGGTTTTTACGAGCAGTACTTC. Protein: CASSLGLAGGFYEQYF.

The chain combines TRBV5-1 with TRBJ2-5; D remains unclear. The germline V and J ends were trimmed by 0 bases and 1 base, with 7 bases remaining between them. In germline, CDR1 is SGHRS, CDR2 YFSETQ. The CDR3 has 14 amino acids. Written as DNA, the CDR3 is TGCGCCAGCAGCTTGGGGAGAGCCCAAGAGACCCAGTACTTC. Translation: CASSLGRAQETQYF. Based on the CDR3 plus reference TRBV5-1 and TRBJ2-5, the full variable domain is KAGVTQTPRYLIKTRGQQVTLSCSPISGHRSVSWYQQTPGQGLQFLFEYFSETQRNKGNFPGRFSGRQFSNSRSEMNVSTLELGDSALYLCASSLGRAQETQYFGPGTRLLVL.

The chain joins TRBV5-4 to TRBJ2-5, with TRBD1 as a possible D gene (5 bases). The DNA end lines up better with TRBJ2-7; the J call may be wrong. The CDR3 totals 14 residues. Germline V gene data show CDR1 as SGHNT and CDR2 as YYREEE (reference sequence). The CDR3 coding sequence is TGTGCCAGCAGCTTGAGACAGAACTCCTACGAGCAGTACTTC. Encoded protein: CASSLRQNSYEQYF.

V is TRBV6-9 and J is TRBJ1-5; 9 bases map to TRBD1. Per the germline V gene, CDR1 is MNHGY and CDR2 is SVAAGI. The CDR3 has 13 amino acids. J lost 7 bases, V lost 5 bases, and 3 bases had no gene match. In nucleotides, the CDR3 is TGTGCCAGCAGTAAGACAGGGGGGCAGCCCCAGCATTTT. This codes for CASSKTGGQPQHF.